The subject of this entry is one TCR beta chain. In the original processing: Because ImmunoSEQ provided only junction sequences with no quality scores, the filtering differed. Repertoires were generated with immunoSEQ multiplex PCR, while TCRdb's copy carries only in-frame clones and drops some. That table furnishes V, J and clone size, whereas the DNA furnished D and trimming. The sample lists roughly 2.6 million clones; around nine tenths were seen once. The junction had 12 bases not matched to a gene; V was cut back by 4 bases and J by 7 bases. The CDR3 spans 15 residues. Germline V gene data show CDR1 as SGHRS and CDR2 as YFSETQ. The sample belongs to a study of shared clonotypes between healthy human individuals.

The sample comprised naive CD4+ T cells sorted from blood. Described subset: CD45RA+ positively selected. The sequence derives from a man between 18 and 35 years old in good health. V is TRBV5-1 and J is TRBJ1-2, with 8 positions matching TRBD1. CDR3 amino acids: CASSDGQGGRSGYTF. The CDR3 DNA is TGCGCCAGCAGCGACGGACAGGGAGGACGGAGTGGCTACACCTTC.